Shown below are 19 T cell receptor beta chains from a single sample sequenced in a study of blood T cell repertoires in COVID-19. Produced via immunoSEQ multiplex PCR; TCRdb's table is partial and in-frame only. This table holds 95,000 to 130,000 clones, 83% found once. Source material: peripheral blood. These receptors all stem from a man younger than 45 with acute or convalescent COVID-19.

The V gene is TRBV30, the J gene TRBJ2-1; D is perhaps TRBD2 (6 bases). There are 12 residues in the CDR3. Germline CDR1 is GTSNPN and CDR2 is SVGIG (reference sequence). Deletions cut 1 base from V and 10 bases from J, with 11 bases between. CDR3 residues: CAWSEVEGEQFF. The CDR3 DNA follows: TGTGCCTGGAGTGAGGTGGAGGGCGAGCAGTTCTTC. Supplemented by reference TRBV30 and TRBJ2-1, the full variable domain reads SQTIHQWPATLVQPVGSPLSLECTVEGTSNPNLYWYRQAAGRGLQLLFYSVGIGQISSEVPQNLSASRPQDRQFILSSKKLLLSDSGFYLCAWSEVEGEQFFGPGTRLTVL.

The V call is TRBV28, the J call TRBJ2-2; 8 bases align to TRBD1. The V gene end was trimmed by 6 bases and the J gene end by 1 base; junction bases not matched to a gene: 4. Germline CDR1 reads MDHEN; CDR2 reads SYDVKM. This CDR3 region has 15 residues. The CDR3 reads CASSTGQGNTGELFF. The DNA of the CDR3 is TGTGCCAGCAGCACCGGACAGGGGAACACCGGGGAGCTGTTTTTT.

In this sample, this clone turned up a few times. V is TRBV3-1 (or the pseudogene TRBV3-2) and J is TRBJ1-2; D gene ambiguous. This CDR3 comprises 15 residues. V lost 0 bases to trimming and J lost 1 base, with 9 bases between them. CDR1 is LGHDT and CDR2 is YNNKEL in the germline V gene (reference sequence). As DNA, the CDR3 is TGTGCCAGCAGCCAAGATTTTACAGTTAACTATGGCTACACCTTC. Translation: CASSQDFTVNYGYTF.

The J gene is TRBJ2-3, the V gene TRBV11-2, with 8 bases that match TRBD2. The CDR3 extends over 14 amino acids. V shed 3 bases, J shed 5 bases, and the junction held 4 bases outside the gene matches. Per the germline V gene, CDR1 is SGHAT and CDR2 is FQNNGV. The CDR3 protein is CASSFAGGRDTQYF. The CDR3 coding sequence is TGTGCCAGCAGCTTCGCGGGGGGACGAGATACGCAGTATTTT.

The chain is built from TRBV7-9 and TRBJ2-7; the match to TRBD2 covers 9 bases. Unmatched junction bases numbered 4, after V lost 5 bases and J lost 2 bases. This CDR3 region has 14 residues. CDR1 SEHNR and CDR2 FQNEAQ come from the germline V gene (reference sequence). The CDR3 protein is CASSPGTSTYEQYF. DNA of the CDR3: TGTGCCAGCAGCCCCGGGACTAGCACCTACGAGCAGTACTTC. Together with reference TRBV7-9 and TRBJ2-7, the CDR3 gives the full variable domain: DTGVSQNPRHKITKRGQNVTFRCDPISEHNRLYWYRQTLGQGPEFLTYFQNEAQLEKSRLLSDRFSAERPKGSFSTLEIQRTEQGDSAMYLCASSPGTSTYEQYFGPGTRLTVT.

This clone was counted a few times. The chain is built from TRBV4-2 and TRBJ2-7, with 9 nucleotides matching TRBD1. The CDR3 loop spans 13 amino acids. With V trimmed by 1 base and J by 5 bases, 0 bases remained unmatched. Looked up from germline, CDR1 is LGHNA and CDR2 is YNFKEQ. CDR3 nucleotides: TGTGCCAGCAGCCAAGGGACAGGGGACGAGCAGTACTTC. Translating gives CASSQGTGDEQYF.

The chain uses TRBV12-3 or TRBV12-4 and TRBJ2-1, with 7 bases that match TRBD1. V dropped 5 bases and J dropped 5; count of bases not matched to a gene: 3. The CDR3 is 13 amino acids. CDR3 residues: CASSLTGNNEQFF. CDR3 bases: TGTGCCAGCAGTCTGACAGGGAACAATGAGCAGTTCTTC.

The chain links TRBV3-1 (or the pseudogene TRBV3-2) to TRBJ2-1; 15 positions match TRBD2. V lost 1 base to trimming and J lost 5 bases; unmatched junction nucleotides: 9. This CDR3 has 19 residues. Germline CDR1 LGHDT, CDR2 YNNKEL (reference sequence). CDR3 protein: CASSQGWTSGGGPNNEQFF. The CDR3, as DNA: TGTGCCAGCAGCCAAGGTTGGACTAGCGGGGGGGGCCCAAACAATGAGCAGTTCTTC.

The rearrangement joins TRBV4-2 to TRBJ2-2, with a possible D match to TRBD2 (6 bases). V lost 0 bases to trimming and J lost 0 bases, with 11 bases between them. This CDR3 has 17 residues. In germline, CDR1 is LGHNA, CDR2 YNFKEQ. CDR3 coding DNA: TGTGCCAGCAGCCAAGATAGACTAGACGCGAACACCGGGGAGCTGTTTTTT. The encoded protein is CASSQDRLDANTGELFF.

This clone was picked up one time. This sequence joins TRBV2 and TRBJ1-6; D remains ambiguous. The V end lost 3 bases, the J end lost 10 bases, and 13 bases lay between the germline ends. There are 14 residues in the CDR3. The V gene's germline CDR1 is SNHLY and CDR2 FYNNEI. For the CDR3, the DNA is TGTGCCAGCAGTGAGAGGAGGGCAGAGTCACCCCTCCACTTT. It codes for CASSERRAESPLHF.

The rearrangement links TRBV7-2 to TRBJ2-2; D may be TRBD2 (6 bases). Trimming shortened V by 4 bases and J by 7 bases, and 16 bases separated the two germline ends. The CDR3 runs 15 residues. Germline CDR1 reads SGHTA; CDR2 reads FQGNSA. In nucleotides, the CDR3 is TGTGCCAGCAGCTGGGACTCCCGAGGAGGCGGGGAGCTGTTTTTT. This encodes CASSWDSRGGGELFF.

The rearrangement uses TRBV27 and TRBJ1-5; TRBD1 matches at 7 bases. Losses at the gene ends were 6 bases for V and 9 bases for J; bases not matched to a gene: 11. The CDR3 runs to 14 residues. In germline, CDR1 is MNHEY, CDR2 SMNVEV (reference sequence). This CDR3 reads CASSDHRGSLPQHF. Here the CDR3 DNA reads TGTGCCAGCAGCGACCACAGGGGATCACTGCCCCAGCATTTT.

The gene calls are TRBV7-3 and TRBJ1-1, with D possibly matching TRBD1 (5 bases). The CDR3 covers 14 residues. Trimming pared 5 bases from V and 0 bases from J, leaving 10 bases between. CDR1 SGHTA and CDR2 FQGTGA come from the germline V gene. In DNA form, the CDR3 reads TGTGCCAGCAGCGCGGGGGGTCTGAACACTGAAGCTTTCTTT. Amino acids: CASSAGGLNTEAFF.

V usage is TRBV14 and J usage is TRBJ1-6; TRBD1 might be the D (5 bases). Germline values: CDR1 SGHDN, CDR2 FVKESK. This CDR3 is 14 amino acids long. V was shortened by 0 bases and J by 8 bases, with 8 bases between the two germline ends. CDR3 DNA sequence: TGTGCCAGCAGCCAAGAGGGGGGTTATTCACCCCTCCACTTT. It codes for CASSQEGGYSPLHF. The whole variable domain, filled in from reference TRBV14 and TRBJ1-6, reads EAGVTQFPSHSVIEKGQTVTLRCDPISGHDNLYWYRRVMGKEIKFLLHFVKESKQDESGMPNNRFLAERTGGTYSTLKVQPAELEDSGVYFCASSQEGGYSPLHFGNGTRLTVT.

The rearrangement uses TRBV12-3 or TRBV12-4 and TRBJ1-1; TRBD1 might be the D (5 bases). The CDR3 loop spans 12 amino acids. Between the trimmed V and J ends, which lost 4 bases and 8 bases, there was a span of 11 bases. The CDR3 protein is CASSSDNREAFF. The DNA for the CDR3 is TGTGCCAGCAGTTCAGACAACAGGGAAGCTTTCTTT.

This clone came up a few times. V usage is TRBV18 and J usage is TRBJ1-1; 8 bases map to TRBD1. V lost 6 bases and J lost 3; bases outside the gene matches: 9. The germline V gene encodes CDR1 KGHSH and CDR2 LQKENI. The CDR3 sequence is 15 residues long. For the CDR3, the DNA is TGTGCCAGCTCCCGACAGGGGCGCCCGGACACTGAAGCTTTCTTT. Amino acids: CASSRQGRPDTEAFF.

This chain links TRBV27 with TRBJ1-1, with no clear D. CDR1 is MNHEY, CDR2 SMNVEV, per germline (reference sequence). V dropped 4 bases and J dropped 0 bases, with 6 bases sitting between them. The CDR3 covers 13 residues. In nucleotides, the CDR3 is TGTGCCAGCAGTTACAGCCTGAACACTGAAGCTTTCTTT. Protein sequence: CASSYSLNTEAFF.

The sample holds a few counts of this clone. This chain links TRBV7-8 with TRBJ2-7, with 10 bases aligning to TRBD1. The CDR3 spans 15 residues. Germline values: CDR1 SGHVS, CDR2 FQNEAQ. Trimming took 7 bases from V and 1 from J; bases not matched to a gene: 7. CDR3 DNA sequence: TGTGCCAGCACTTTGACAGGGGGCCAGTCCTACGAGCAGTACTTC. Its translation is CASTLTGGQSYEQYF.

The count of this clone is one. This chain uses TRBV7-3 with TRBJ2-2; TRBD2 agrees at 12 bases. The V segment lost 1 base and the J segment 0 bases; nucleotides outside the gene matches: 3. Germline V gene data show CDR1 as SGHTA and CDR2 as FQGTGA. The CDR3 is 18 amino acids. CDR3 DNA sequence: TGTGCCAGCAGCTTAAATCTAGCGGGAGGGACGAACACCGGGGAGCTGTTTTTT. Protein: CASSLNLAGGTNTGELFF.